The entry below describes one T cell receptor beta chain. The sample is drawn from a study of blood T cell repertoires in COVID-19. The CDR3 sequence is 14 residues long. V lost 1 base and J lost 1, with 8 bases in between. Germline values: CDR1 SGHNT, CDR2 YYREEE (reference sequence). Some clones are missing from TCRdb's copy, which holds only in-frame ones; the method was immunoSEQ multiplex PCR. The sample lists under 300,000 clones, about 82% occurring once. J is TRBJ1-1 and V is TRBV5-4, with unresolved D. Sequencing was carried out using peripheral blood. This sequence was found in a man older than 75 with acute or convalescent COVID-19. This chain's CDR3 is CASSLLGGNTEAFF. The CDR3 DNA is TGTGCCAGCAGCTTGTTGGGAGGGAACACTGAAGCTTTCTTT.